A selection of T cell receptor beta chains follows, all from one sample in a study of T cell responses to AZD1222 COVID-19 vaccine. TCRdb's copy holds only in-frame clones and misses some; the assay was immunoSEQ multiplex PCR. Counted here are 90,000 to 95,000 clones, roughly 90% occurring once; the ten biggest clones make up roughly 12%. Specimen: peripheral blood, collected 28 days after the second AZD1222 dose. All receptors derive from an adult who received the AZD1222 COVID-19 vaccine. The CDR3 runs from the conserved cysteine through the conserved F or W. D genes are given only for firm matches. Size tells how often a clone was seen (once, few, many) or the class of an expanded clone, and some rows leave it out.

J | length | size | V | D | CDR3 | DNA
TRBJ2-7 | 15 | few | TRBV7-9 | . | CASSAEGTGRYEQYF | TGTGCCAGCAGCGCAGAGGGGACGGGACGCTACGAGCAGTACTTC
TRBJ2-2 | 16 | . | TRBV25-1 | . | CASSGSAGSRTGELFF | TGTGCCAGCAGTGGGTCGGCAGGGTCGCGCACCGGGGAGCTGTTTTTT
TRBJ2-7 | 14 | . | TRBV3-1/TRBV3-2 | . | CASSHSGQIKEQYF | TGTGCCAGCAGCCACAGCGGTCAAATCAAAGAGCAGTACTTC
TRBJ1-6 | 17 | . | TRBV3-1/TRBV3-2 | . | CASSHGQAYSYNSPLHF | TGTGCCAGCAGCCACGGGCAGGCTTACTCCTATAATTCACCCCTCCACTTT
TRBJ1-2 | 15 | . | TRBV7-2 | . | CASSSPGSLAYGYTF | TGTGCCAGCAGCTCCCCGGGCTCCCTGGCCTATGGCTACACCTTC
TRBJ1-2 | 14 | . | TRBV5-4 | . | CASSLPSGSEGYTF | TGTGCCAGCAGCTTGCCATCAGGGTCGGAAGGCTACACCTTC
TRBJ2-5 | 14 | . | TRBV27 | . | CASSSGQYQETQYF | TGTGCCAGCAGCTCAGGACAGTATCAAGAGACCCAGTACTTC
TRBJ2-7 | 16 | . | TRBV19 | TRBD2 | CASSIGGTSGAYEQYF | TGTGCCAGTAGTATAGGGGGGACTAGCGGAGCCTACGAGCAGTACTTC
TRBJ2-4 | 18 | . | TRBV4-2 | . | CASSQVRGPYMAKNIQYF | TGTGCCAGCAGCCAAGTCAGGGGCCCGTACATGGCCAAAAACATTCAGTACTTC
TRBJ2-1 | 13 | . | TRBV3-1/TRBV3-2 | TRBD2 | CASASGITAKQFF | TGTGCCAGTGCGAGCGGGATTACCGCGAAGCAGTTCTTC
TRBJ2-1 | 15 | . | TRBV6-5 | TRBD2 | CASSLLAGGPNEQFF | TGTGCCAGCAGTTTACTAGCGGGAGGGCCGAATGAGCAGTTCTTC
TRBJ1-4 | 13 | . | TRBV20-1 | . | CSASRSAGEKLFF | TGCAGTGCTAGTAGGTCGGCAGGGGAAAAACTGTTTTTT
TRBJ1-5 | 16 | . | TRBV27 | . | CASSSRPPYSNQPQHF | TGTGCCAGCAGTTCCCGACCGCCCTATAGCAATCAGCCCCAGCATTTT
TRBJ1-3 | 13 | . | TRBV18 | . | CASSRDAGNTIYF | TGTGCCAGCTCACGGGACGCTGGAAACACCATATATTTT
TRBJ2-7 | 15 | . | TRBV5-1 | . | CASSPSGGSSYEQYF | TGCGCCAGCAGCCCCTCCGGAGGCTCCTCCTACGAGCAGTACTTC
TRBJ1-1 | 14 | . | TRBV3-1/TRBV3-2 | . | CASSQRYGDREAFF | TGTGCCAGCAGCCAAAGATATGGAGACAGGGAAGCTTTCTTT
TRBJ1-5 | 15 | . | TRBV28 | . | CASSTIGQSNQPQHF | TGTGCCAGCAGTACCATAGGACAAAGCAATCAGCCCCAGCATTTT
TRBJ2-2 | 17 | . | TRBV3-1/TRBV3-2 | TRBD1 | CASSQRGTGTNTGELFF | TGTGCCAGCAGCCAAAGAGGGACAGGGACGAACACCGGGGAGCTGTTTTTT
TRBJ2-1 | 15 | . | TRBV5-6 | TRBD1 | CASSPRDSFYNEQFF | TGTGCCAGCAGCCCCCGGGACAGTTTCTACAATGAGCAGTTCTTC
TRBJ2-1 | 19 | . | TRBV5-1 | TRBD2 | CASSLVASGGDISYNEQFF | TGCGCCAGCAGCTTGGTGGCTAGCGGGGGGGACATCTCCTACAATGAGCAGTTCTTC
TRBJ2-7 | 12 | . | TRBV5-4 | . | CASSPGTHEQYF | TGTGCCAGCAGCCCGGGGACCCACGAGCAGTACTTC
TRBJ2-7 | 13 | . | TRBV6-5 | TRBD1 | CASSYGTGVEQYF | TGTGCCAGCAGTTACGGGACAGGGGTGGAGCAGTACTTC
TRBJ1-1 | 14 | . | TRBV29-1 | . | CSVEVSRVNTEAFF | TGCAGCGTTGAAGTGTCACGGGTGAACACTGAAGCTTTCTTT
TRBJ2-1 | 15 | . | TRBV11-3 | TRBD1 | CASSPRRQGYNEQFF | TGTGCCAGCAGCCCCAGACGACAGGGGTACAATGAGCAGTTCTTC
TRBJ2-3 | 14 | . | TRBV29-1 | TRBD2 | CSVGTSGGTDTQYF | TGCAGCGTAGGGACTAGCGGTGGCACAGATACGCAGTATTTT
TRBJ1-2 | 14 | . | TRBV28 | TRBD1 | CASSLADRVGGYTF | TGTGCCAGCAGTTTGGCGGACAGGGTGGGTGGCTACACCTTC
TRBJ2-5 | 15 | few | TRBV3-1/TRBV3-2 | . | CASSQDPDLQETQYF | TGTGCCAGCAGCCAAGATCCGGACTTACAAGAGACCCAGTACTTC
TRBJ1-2 | 14 | . | TRBV5-6 | TRBD1 | CASSIGQGGIGYTF | TGTGCCAGCAGCATCGGACAGGGAGGGATTGGCTACACCTTC
TRBJ2-5 | 13 | . | TRBV5-6 | TRBD1 | CASSRDSQGAQYF | TGTGCCAGCAGCCGGGACAGCCAAGGGGCCCAGTACTTC
TRBJ2-1 | 13 | . | TRBV28 | . | CASSFIGYNEQFF | TGTGCCAGCAGTTTCATAGGCTACAATGAGCAGTTCTTC
TRBJ2-7 | 15 | . | TRBV6-5 | TRBD2 | CASSYNGGRAYEQYF | TGTGCCAGCAGTTACAACGGCGGGAGGGCCTACGAGCAGTACTTC
TRBJ2-1 | 15 | . | TRBV6-2/TRBV6-3 | TRBD2 | CASSSSGGHYNEQFF | TGTGCCAGCAGTTCTAGCGGGGGCCACTACAATGAGCAGTTCTTC
TRBJ1-3 | 14 | . | TRBV7-2 | . | CASSPQTEGNTIYF | TGTGCCAGCAGCCCCCAGACCGAGGGAAACACCATATATTTT
TRBJ1-3 | 19 | . | TRBV7-9 | TRBD1 | CASRFGTGRGRHSGNTIYF | TGTGCCAGCAGATTCGGGACAGGGAGAGGTCGGCACTCTGGAAACACCATATATTTT
TRBJ1-1 | 15 | . | TRBV7-8 | . | CASSQRFQGITEAFF | TGTGCCAGCAGCCAAAGGTTCCAGGGTATCACTGAAGCTTTCTTT
TRBJ1-1 | 14 | . | TRBV7-9 | . | CASSLVGVNTEAFF | TGTGCCAGCAGCTTAGTTGGGGTGAACACTGAAGCTTTCTTT
TRBJ2-1 | 15 | . | TRBV9 | TRBD2 | CASSEGGDGYNEQFF | TGTGCCAGCAGCGAGGGAGGGGATGGTTACAATGAGCAGTTCTTC
TRBJ1-2 | 15 | . | TRBV30 | . | CAWSPPGRGEWGYTF | TGTGCCTGGAGTCCCCCGGGGAGGGGCGAATGGGGCTACACCTTC
TRBJ1-6 | 13 | . | TRBV6-5 | TRBD1 | CASQEGANSPLHF | TGTGCCAGCCAGGAGGGGGCCAATTCACCCCTCCACTTT
TRBJ2-3 | 12 | . | TRBV7-6 | . | CASSLALDTQYF | TGTGCCAGCAGCCTGGCCCTCGATACGCAGTATTTT
TRBJ1-2 | 12 | . | TRBV28 | . | CASSLWAYGYTF | TGTGCCAGCAGTTTATGGGCTTATGGCTACACCTTC
TRBJ2-7 | 16 | . | TRBV6-5 | . | CASSYSVSQGAYEQYF | TGTGCCAGCAGTTACTCCGTTTCCCAGGGTGCCTACGAGCAGTACTTC
TRBJ1-1 | 15 | once | TRBV5-8 | . | CASSGGPSANTEAFF | TGTGCCAGCAGCGGGGGCCCTTCCGCGAACACTGAAGCTTTCTTT
TRBJ1-5 | 15 | . | TRBV28 | TRBD1 | CASSLGQAGNQPQHF | TGTGCCAGCAGCCTGGGACAGGCGGGGAATCAGCCCCAGCATTTT
TRBJ2-7 | 11 | . | TRBV6-5 | . | CASGAGTPINF | TGTGCCAGCGGCGCCGGGACACCGATTAACTTC
TRBJ1-5 | 14 | few | TRBV5-6 | . | CASIQAGAGQPQHF | TGTGCCAGCATCCAAGCGGGGGCAGGTCAGCCCCAGCATTTT
TRBJ2-3 | 14 | once | TRBV5-1 | TRBD1 | CASSLDRGADTQYF | TGCGCCAGCAGCCTAGACAGGGGAGCAGATACGCAGTATTTT
TRBJ2-7 | 15 | . | TRBV6-1 | TRBD2 | CASSEKYTSGYEQYF | TGTGCCAGCAGTGAAAAATATACTAGCGGGTACGAGCAGTACTTC
TRBJ1-1 | 14 | . | TRBV2 | . | CASSEMRQGTEAFF | TGTGCCAGCAGTGAAATGAGGCAGGGAACTGAAGCTTTCTTT
TRBJ2-3 | 14 | . | TRBV19 | . | CASKPGVNTDTQYF | TGTGCCAGTAAACCGGGGGTCAACACAGATACGCAGTATTTT
TRBJ2-5 | 16 | few | TRBV7-2 | TRBD2 | CASSLESTSGAVRLYF | TGTGCCAGCAGCTTAGAGAGTACTAGCGGTGCGGTTCGATTGTACTTC
TRBJ2-2 | 15 | . | TRBV18 | TRBD1 | CASSPAGGRAGELFF | TGTGCCAGCTCACCAGCAGGGGGACGCGCCGGGGAGCTGTTTTTT
TRBJ1-2 | 13 | . | TRBV7-8 | . | CASSKTDLYGYTF | TGTGCCAGCAGCAAGACAGACCTCTATGGCTACACCTTC
TRBJ2-7 | 15 | medium-sized | TRBV4-1 | . | CASSQVEGATYEQYF | TGCGCCAGCAGCCAAGTGGAGGGCGCGACCTACGAGCAGTACTTC
TRBJ2-3 | 15 | once | TRBV14 | TRBD2 | CASRSTSELPDTQYF | TGTGCCAGCAGGTCCACTAGCGAGTTACCAGATACGCAGTATTTT
TRBJ2-7 | 12 | . | TRBV3-1/TRBV3-2 | . | CASSHTVYEQYF | TGTGCCAGCAGCCATACAGTCTACGAGCAGTACTTC
TRBJ1-1 | 12 | . | TRBV27 | . | CASGTQGPEAFF | TGTGCCAGTGGGACACAGGGACCTGAAGCTTTCTTT
TRBJ2-7 | 14 | . | TRBV5-1 | . | CASSQWTESYEQYF | TGCGCCAGCAGCCAGTGGACGGAGTCCTACGAGCAGTACTTC
TRBJ1-1 | 12 | few | TRBV4-1 | . | CASSPPGTEAFF | TGCGCCAGCAGTCCCCCGGGCACTGAAGCTTTCTTT